This is a list of T cell receptor beta chains from one sample in a study of T-cell reconstitution after alpha-beta-depleted transplantation in children. TCRdb reprocessed the PCR reads with MiXCR, giving one entry per CDR3 protein. The sample consists of approximately 350,000 distinct CDR3 sequences, 15% to 20% of them appearing once. Sequences were derived from PBMCs, mostly from graft donor cells, sampled 360 days after TCRalphabeta/CD19-depleted stem cell transplant. These receptors originate from a male patient aged 2 to 9 who had a stem cell transplant for acute lymphoblastic leukemia, so the T cells may come from the graft donor. CDR3s include the opening cysteine and the closing phenylalanine or tryptophan. D genes are given only for firm matches. Clone size is stated in some rows and not others, as once, few, many or a class when expanded.

few	TRBV7-9	TRBJ2-7	NA	CASSRAPGSGFPYEQYF	TGTGCCAGCAGCCGAGCGCCGGGAAGCGGTTTTCCCTACGAGCAGTACTTC
NA	TRBV7-2	TRBJ2-1	TRBD2	CASSFAPGGPFSYNEQFF	TGTGCCAGCAGCTTTGCCCCGGGGGGTCCTTTCTCCTACAATGAGCAGTTCTTC
many	TRBV28	TRBJ2-2	TRBD2	CASSFGGGRDTGELFF	TGTGCCAGCAGTTTCGGCGGCGGGAGAGACACCGGGGAGCTGTTTTTT
NA	TRBV20-1	TRBJ2-1	NA	CSAPRTSYSYNEQFF	TGCAGTGCTCCTAGGACATCCTACTCCTACAATGAGCAGTTCTTC
many	TRBV12-3/TRBV12-4	TRBJ2-6	TRBD1	CASSPRTGPRSGANVLTF	TGTGCCAGCAGCCCTAGGACAGGTCCTCGCTCTGGGGCCAACGTCCTGACTTTC
few	TRBV20-1	TRBJ2-3	TRBD2	CSADTASGRPDTQYF	TGCAGTGCTGATACTGCTAGCGGGAGACCAGATACGCAGTATTTT
once	TRBV28	TRBJ2-1	TRBD2	CASPSGSAGSYPPSYNEQFF	TGTGCCAGCCCCAGCGGGAGCGCGGGCTCATACCCTCCATCGTACAATGAGCAGTTCTTC
NA	TRBV11-1	TRBJ2-2	TRBD2	CASSFSFRLAVNTGELFF	TGTGCCAGCAGCTTTTCGTTTCGGCTAGCGGTGAACACCGGGGAGCTGTTTTTT
few	TRBV12-3/TRBV12-4	TRBJ2-5	NA	CASGLRAGVKTQYF	TGTGCCAGCGGTCTTAGGGCTGGGGTTAAGACCCAGTACTTC
NA	TRBV6-4	TRBJ2-1	TRBD1	CAVPGQKFYNEQFF	TGTGCCGTACCGGGACAGAAGTTTTACAATGAGCAGTTCTTC
NA	TRBV9	TRBJ2-3	NA	CASSGRYTDTQYF	TGTGCCAGCAGCGGACGCTACACAGATACGCAGTATTTT
many	TRBV12-3/TRBV12-4	TRBJ1-5	NA	CASNSSRDSNQPQHF	TGTGCCAGCAATTCAAGTCGGGATAGCAATCAGCCCCAGCATTTT
many	TRBV12-3/TRBV12-4	TRBJ2-7	NA	CASSLGAGASYEQYF	TGTGCCAGCAGTTTAGGCGCGGGGGCATCCTACGAGCAGTACTTC
few	TRBV15	TRBJ1-5	NA	CATSRLASMNQPQHF	TGTGCCACCAGCAGATTGGCTTCAATGAATCAGCCCCAGCATTTT
NA	TRBV20-1	TRBJ1-2	NA	CSASKGNYGYTF	TGCAGTGCTAGTAAGGGGAACTATGGCTACACCTTC
NA	TRBV5-1	TRBJ2-7	NA	CASSLTATIGEQYF	TGCGCCAGCAGCTTGACCGCAACAATCGGGGAGCAGTACTTC
few	TRBV7-8	TRBJ2-7	NA	CASSLESFGTRTYEQYF	TGTGCCAGCAGCTTAGAGTCTTTTGGGACAAGAACCTACGAGCAGTACTTC
NA	TRBV12-3/TRBV12-4	TRBJ2-5	NA	CASSLALTDLHLARETQYF	TGTGCCAGCAGTTTAGCGCTTACAGACCTCCATCTAGCTCGGGAGACCCAGTACTTC
many	TRBV10-3	TRBJ2-7	TRBD2	CAITPAGSFYEQYF	TGTGCCATCACCCCAGCGGGATCGTTCTACGAGCAGTACTTC
NA	TRBV20-1	TRBJ2-2	NA	CSARVWGPPLNTGELFF	TGCAGTGCTAGAGTATGGGGCCCCCCACTAAACACCGGGGAGCTGTTTTTT
few	TRBV28	TRBJ2-6	NA	CASNSRESDVLTF	TGTGCCAGCAATAGCAGGGAGAGCGACGTCCTGACTTTC
few	TRBV29-1	TRBJ2-1	NA	CSVEDLDGKFF	TGCAGCGTTGAAGATCTTGACGGGAAGTTCTTC
many	TRBV12-3/TRBV12-4	TRBJ1-1	TRBD1	CANKRDSSTEAFF	TGTGCCAATAAACGGGACAGCTCGACTGAAGCTTTCTTT
few	TRBV5-1	TRBJ2-4	TRBD1	CASIGAPDRGETKNIQYF	TGCGCCAGCATCGGGGCGCCCGACAGGGGTGAAACCAAAAACATTCAGTACTTC
many	TRBV7-2	TRBJ2-5	TRBD1	CASSYTGTGLETQYF	TGTGCCAGCAGCTATACCGGGACAGGACTCGAGACCCAGTACTTC
many	TRBV3-1	TRBJ2-3	NA	CASSQGGITDTQYF	TGTGCCAGCAGCCAAGGCGGGATCACAGATACGCAGTATTTT
NA	TRBV5-1	TRBJ2-1	TRBD2	CASSRLAGALSYNEQFF	TGCGCCAGCAGTCGTTTAGCGGGAGCCCTCTCCTACAATGAGCAGTTCTTC
once	TRBV6-2/TRBV6-3	TRBJ2-7	NA	CASSSLASGESYEQYF	TGTGCCAGCAGTTCCCTAGCATCTGGGGAGTCCTACGAGCAGTACTTC
NA	TRBV12-3/TRBV12-4	TRBJ2-1	NA	CASSLGDQSSYNEQFF	TGTGCCAGCAGTTTAGGGGACCAGAGCTCCTACAATGAGCAGTTCTTC
NA	TRBV29-1	TRBJ2-1	NA	CSVSGTAPEIYYNEQFF	TGCAGCGTATCCGGGACTGCTCCGGAGATCTACTACAATGAGCAGTTCTTC
many	TRBV4-3	TRBJ1-4	NA	CASSQVTLADEKLFF	TGCGCCAGCAGCCAAGTGACACTTGCCGATGAAAAACTGTTTTTT
few	TRBV12-3/TRBV12-4	TRBJ2-7	NA	CASSWPGPYEQYF	TGTGCCAGCAGTTGGCCGGGTCCCTACGAGCAGTACTTC
NA	TRBV20-1	TRBJ2-7	TRBD1	CSARDLQGAEQYF	TGCAGTGCTAGAGATTTGCAGGGGGCGGAGCAGTACTTC
few	TRBV4-3	TRBJ1-6	TRBD1	CASSQAHRGKLAPLHF	TGCGCCAGCAGCCAAGCTCACAGGGGCAAGTTAGCACCCCTCCACTTT
many	TRBV12-3/TRBV12-4	TRBJ2-5	NA	CASSLFQETQYF	TGTGCCAGCAGTCTGTTCCAAGAGACCCAGTACTTC
many	TRBV4-2	TRBJ1-3	NA	CASSQVEEGRNTIYF	TGTGCCAGCAGCCAGGTCGAAGAGGGGAGAAACACCATATATTTT
many	TRBV12-3/TRBV12-4	TRBJ1-4	TRBD1	CASSDRVGGEKLFF	TGTGCCAGCAGCGACAGGGTAGGGGGTGAAAAACTGTTTTTT
few	TRBV13	TRBJ2-7	NA	CASSRPEAHEQYF	TGTGCCAGCAGCCGCCCTGAGGCGCACGAGCAGTACTTC
few	TRBV21-1	TRBJ1-2	NA	CASINRHGYTF	TGTGCCAGCATTAACAGGCATGGCTACACCTTC
NA	TRBV20-1	TRBJ2-7	NA	CSARDPSRDSLYEQYF	TGCAGTGCTAGAGACCCTTCCCGGGACTCCCTTTACGAGCAGTACTTC
NA	TRBV12-3/TRBV12-4	TRBJ2-1	NA	CASSPLIYRSYNEQFF	TGTGCCAGCAGCCCCCTCATATACCGCTCCTACAATGAGCAGTTCTTC
NA	TRBV10-3	TRBJ2-5	NA	CAVSAPGQETQYF	TGTGCCGTATCAGCCCCGGGTCAAGAGACCCAGTACTTC
NA	TRBV3-1	TRBJ2-3	NA	CASSRAATNTDTQYF	TGTGCCAGCAGCCGAGCAGCGACAAATACAGATACGCAGTATTTT
NA	TRBV20-1	TRBJ2-7	NA	CSARDGRAPHEQYF	TGCAGTGCTAGAGACGGCAGGGCGCCCCACGAGCAGTACTTC
NA	TRBV20-1	TRBJ2-1	NA	CSARDPGYNEQFF	TGCAGTGCCCGGGACCCCGGGTACAATGAGCAGTTCTTC
few	TRBV25-1	TRBJ2-3	TRBD2	CASSGYQSGRATDTQYF	TGTGCCAGCAGTGGGTACCAAAGCGGGAGGGCCACAGATACGCAGTATTTT
NA	TRBV2	TRBJ2-7	TRBD1	CASSKLGQGKEQYF	TGTGCCAGCAGCAAACTCGGACAGGGGAAGGAGCAGTACTTC
NA	TRBV3-1	TRBJ2-4	NA	CASSQGWEAKNIQYF	TGTGCCAGCAGCCAGGGTTGGGAAGCCAAAAACATTCAGTACTTC
many	TRBV15	TRBJ2-5	NA	CATSRDDLRGETQYF	TGTGCCACCAGCAGAGATGACCTCAGGGGAGAGACCCAGTACTTC
many	TRBV5-1	TRBJ1-4	NA	CASSLVPGVGATNEKLFF	TGCGCCAGCAGCTTGGTACCAGGGGTTGGGGCAACTAATGAAAAACTGTTTTTT
NA	TRBV15	TRBJ2-5	NA	CATSRDFGVKPGETQYF	TGTGCCACCAGCAGAGATTTCGGGGTCAAACCGGGGGAGACCCAGTACTTC
few	TRBV10-3	TRBJ2-1	NA	CAISEPETSNEQFF	TGTGCCATCAGTGAGCCCGAAACTAGCAATGAGCAGTTCTTC